Listed below are T cell receptor beta chains from one sample, sequenced in a study of cytotoxic CD8 clonotypes in ibrutinib-treated CLL. The data were produced by immunoSEQ multiplex PCR, yet TCRdb's version contains in-frame clones alone and is incomplete. This sample carries 300,000 to 400,000 clones, roughly two thirds of them seen once, and the ten largest clones take roughly 6.7%. Sequenced material: PBMCs, taken after 36 months of ibrutinib treatment. All receptors come from a human donor with chronic lymphocytic leukemia. Each CDR3 is given with its conserved first and last residue. Fields, in order: J gene, V gene, clone size, D gene, CDR3 protein, CDR3 DNA. A D gene is named only where the DNA matches it firmly. Part of the rows lack a size; the others show once, few, many or a class for expanded clones.

J: TRBJ2-4
V: TRBV4-1
size: .
D: TRBD2
CDR3: CASSQVLAGIAKNIQYF
DNA: TGCGCCAGCAGCCAAGTTCTAGCGGGGATAGCCAAAAACATTCAGTACTTC

J: TRBJ1-5
V: TRBV29-1
size: few
D: .
CDR3: CSVAWNINQPQHF
DNA: TGCAGCGTTGCCTGGAACATTAATCAGCCCCAGCATTTT

J: TRBJ2-3
V: TRBV2
size: .
D: .
CDR3: CASRKDTQYF
DNA: TGTGCCAGCAGGAAAGATACGCAGTATTTT

J: TRBJ2-7
V: TRBV30
size: .
D: .
CDR3: CARERVTRYEQYF
DNA: TGTGCCCGCGAGCGAGTGACTAGATACGAGCAGTACTTC

J: TRBJ2-3
V: TRBV5-1
size: few
D: TRBD1
CDR3: CASSLRDRAPDTQYF
DNA: TGCGCCAGCAGCCTCCGGGACAGGGCTCCAGATACGCAGTATTTT

J: TRBJ2-7
V: TRBV7-3
size: few
D: .
CDR3: CASSLNTGPYEQYF
DNA: TGTGCCAGCAGCTTAAACACGGGTCCCTACGAGCAGTACTTC

J: TRBJ1-2
V: TRBV9
size: .
D: .
CDR3: CASRDGVVYTF
DNA: TGTGCCAGCAGGGACGGGGTCGTCTACACCTTC

J: TRBJ2-1
V: TRBV7-9
size: once
D: TRBD2
CDR3: CASSLVGSGRRNEQFF
DNA: TGTGCCAGCAGCTTAGTCGGGAGCGGGAGACGGAATGAGCAGTTCTTC

J: TRBJ1-1
V: TRBV19
size: .
D: .
CDR3: CASNQRGNTEAFF
DNA: TGTGCCAGTAATCAGAGAGGGAACACTGAAGCTTTCTTT

J: TRBJ1-2
V: TRBV5-1
size: .
D: TRBD1
CDR3: CASSLAPQGADGYTF
DNA: TGCGCCAGCAGCTTGGCCCCACAGGGGGCGGACGGCTACACCTTC

J: TRBJ1-5
V: TRBV7-6
size: once
D: TRBD1
CDR3: CASSFGDRGYQPQHF
DNA: TGTGCCAGCAGCTTTGGAGACAGGGGTTATCAGCCCCAGCATTTT

J: TRBJ1-2
V: TRBV13
size: .
D: .
CDR3: CASSRRSLRAYGYTF
DNA: TGTGCCAGCAGTCGCCGGTCCCTGAGGGCCTATGGCTACACCTTC

J: TRBJ1-2
V: TRBV27
size: .
D: .
CDR3: CASSLNGASYGYTF
DNA: TGTGCCAGCAGTTTAAACGGGGCCTCCTATGGCTACACCTTC

J: TRBJ2-1
V: TRBV6-5
size: .
D: TRBD2
CDR3: CASSYTSGYSYNEQFF
DNA: TGTGCCAGCAGTTATACTAGCGGGTACTCCTACAATGAGCAGTTCTTC

J: TRBJ2-7
V: TRBV4-2
size: few
D: .
CDR3: CASSPSPGGGSHEQYF
DNA: TGTGCCAGCAGCCCCTCGCCCGGCGGTGGGAGCCACGAGCAGTACTTC

J: TRBJ2-6
V: TRBV27
size: few
D: TRBD2
CDR3: CASSPGLAGFRASGANVLTF
DNA: TGTGCCAGCAGTCCCGGACTAGCGGGATTTAGGGCCTCTGGGGCCAACGTCCTGACTTTC

J: TRBJ1-3
V: TRBV2
size: .
D: .
CDR3: CASTGPGNTIYF
DNA: TGTGCCAGCACCGGGCCGGGAAACACCATATATTTT

J: TRBJ2-2
V: TRBV5-1
size: few
D: TRBD2
CDR3: CASSTGLHTGELFF
DNA: TGCGCCAGCAGCACGGGACTACACACCGGGGAGCTGTTTTTT

J: TRBJ2-4
V: TRBV2
size: .
D: .
CDR3: CASSEGRMGTKNIQYF
DNA: TGTGCCAGCAGCGAAGGTCGAATGGGTACCAAAAACATTCAGTACTTC

J: TRBJ1-2
V: TRBV14
size: .
D: .
CDR3: CASSLNLPGSGGYTF
DNA: TGTGCCAGCAGCCTCAATCTTCCGGGTTCCGGTGGCTACACCTTC

J: TRBJ2-7
V: TRBV27
size: .
D: .
CDR3: CASSSPGGINYEQYF
DNA: TGTGCCAGCAGTTCCCCCGGTGGGATAAACTACGAGCAGTACTTC

J: TRBJ2-2
V: TRBV7-6
size: .
D: .
CDR3: CASSDGIFRTGELFF
DNA: TGTGCCAGCAGCGACGGAATATTTAGGACCGGGGAGCTGTTTTTT

J: TRBJ2-5
V: TRBV10-3
size: .
D: .
CDR3: CAISHPFSGREETQYF
DNA: TGTGCCATCAGTCACCCCTTTTCCGGTAGGGAAGAGACCCAGTACTTC

J: TRBJ2-7
V: TRBV5-4
size: .
D: .
CDR3: CASSLVGKSYEQYF
DNA: TGTGCCAGCAGCTTGGTCGGGAAGTCCTACGAGCAGTACTTC

J: TRBJ2-3
V: TRBV9
size: once
D: .
CDR3: CASRTTMADTQYF
DNA: TGTGCCAGCAGGACAACGATGGCAGATACGCAGTATTTT

J: TRBJ2-3
V: TRBV9
size: .
D: .
CDR3: CASKPLPSTDTQYF
DNA: TGTGCCAGCAAGCCCCTTCCGAGCACAGATACGCAGTATTTT

J: TRBJ2-3
V: TRBV7-3
size: .
D: .
CDR3: CASSLSARGNTDTQYF
DNA: TGTGCCAGCAGCTTATCGGCAAGGGGCAACACAGATACGCAGTATTTT

J: TRBJ1-2
V: TRBV27
size: many
D: .
CDR3: CASRAGGLNYGYTF
DNA: TGTGCCAGCAGGGCGGGGGGACTTAACTATGGCTACACCTTC

J: TRBJ2-7
V: TRBV9
size: .
D: TRBD1
CDR3: CASSVGGQSYEQYF
DNA: TGTGCCAGCAGCGTAGGGGGACAGTCCTACGAGCAGTACTTC

J: TRBJ2-1
V: TRBV19
size: .
D: TRBD2
CDR3: CASSTGQAYKTSGRPTYNEQFF
DNA: TGTGCCAGTAGTACGGGACAGGCGTACAAGACTAGCGGGAGGCCTACCTACAATGAGCAGTTCTTC

J: TRBJ1-2
V: TRBV27
size: few
D: .
CDR3: CASSGSSRGPYGYTF
DNA: TGTGCCAGCAGCGGTTCAAGTCGGGGTCCCTATGGCTACACCTTC

J: TRBJ1-1
V: TRBV13
size: .
D: .
CDR3: CASSLNRVGTEAFF
DNA: TGTGCCAGCAGCCTGAACAGGGTCGGCACTGAAGCTTTCTTT

J: TRBJ1-1
V: TRBV4-3
size: .
D: .
CDR3: CASSQLLETEAFF
DNA: TGCGCCAGCAGCCAGCTACTGGAGACTGAAGCTTTCTTT

J: TRBJ2-5
V: TRBV19
size: .
D: TRBD1
CDR3: CASSIGDREETQYF
DNA: TGTGCCAGTAGTATTGGGGACAGGGAGGAGACCCAGTACTTC

J: TRBJ2-7
V: TRBV6-1
size: .
D: TRBD1
CDR3: CASSEWDRLSYEQYF
DNA: TGTGCCAGCAGTGAATGGGACAGGTTGTCCTACGAGCAGTACTTC

J: TRBJ2-7
V: TRBV2
size: .
D: .
CDR3: CASSERAPYEQYF
DNA: TGTGCCAGCAGTGAGAGGGCTCCCTACGAGCAGTACTTC

J: TRBJ2-5
V: TRBV25-1
size: .
D: .
CDR3: CASRGVYQETQYF
DNA: TGTGCCAGCAGAGGGGTGTACCAAGAGACCCAGTACTTC

J: TRBJ1-2
V: TRBV9
size: .
D: .
CDR3: CASSVNPARQGYTF
DNA: TGTGCCAGCAGCGTCAACCCGGCAAGACAGGGCTACACCTTC

J: TRBJ1-5
V: TRBV10-2
size: .
D: .
CDR3: CASSARSGPLSQPQHF
DNA: TGCGCCAGCAGTGCTCGGTCAGGGCCCTTGAGCCAGCCCCAGCATTTT

J: TRBJ1-3
V: TRBV29-1
size: few
D: .
CDR3: CSVVFGNTIYF
DNA: TGCAGCGTTGTCTTTGGAAACACCATATATTTT

J: TRBJ2-5
V: TRBV11-3
size: .
D: .
CDR3: CASSSTPQEETQYF
DNA: TGTGCCAGCAGCTCCACCCCTCAGGAAGAGACCCAGTACTTC